A selection of T cell receptor beta chains follows, all from one sample in a study of OX40 agonist ivuxolimab in advanced cancers. Libraries were prepared by immunoSEQ multiplex PCR; TCRdb keeps only in-frame clonotypes and omits some of them. The sample lists some 41,000 clones, 70% to 90% occurring once. Sequenced here: CD4+ or CD8+ T cells sorted from blood, sampled in a trial of the OX40 agonist ivuxolimab. The receptors stem from an adult with an advanced solid tumor such as melanoma, head and neck, liver or kidney cancer. The CDR3 runs from the conserved cysteine through the conserved F or W. Fields, in order: CDR3 protein, J gene, V gene.

cdr3_aa: CATRDSRIPDEQYF; j_call: -; v_call: TRBV6-5
cdr3_aa: CASRQRTGGDEQFF; j_call: TRBJ2-1; v_call: TRBV5-1
cdr3_aa: CATSRAFGPLYEQYF; j_call: TRBJ2-7; v_call: TRBV15
cdr3_aa: CASSQDGPRRDEQFF; j_call: TRBJ2-1; v_call: TRBV4-1
cdr3_aa: CAISTIPGNGYTF; j_call: TRBJ1-2; v_call: TRBV19
cdr3_aa: CASSEPQGVRREASYNEQFF; j_call: TRBJ2-1; v_call: TRBV2
cdr3_aa: CASSSLTGDSGNTIYF; j_call: TRBJ1-3; v_call: TRBV7-9
cdr3_aa: CATSRGGGSPYEQYF; j_call: TRBJ2-7; v_call: TRBV15
cdr3_aa: CASSPWRGQPQHF; j_call: TRBJ1-5; v_call: TRBV19
cdr3_aa: CASSMSGRPDTQYF; j_call: TRBJ2-3; v_call: TRBV11-3
cdr3_aa: CASSIHGFYNEQFF; j_call: TRBJ2-1; v_call: TRBV19
cdr3_aa: CASSVETPGTSRQETQYF; j_call: TRBJ2-5; v_call: TRBV9
cdr3_aa: CASTGGRETQYF; j_call: TRBJ2-5; v_call: TRBV5-8
cdr3_aa: CASSPGWGEQYF; j_call: TRBJ2-7; v_call: TRBV6-6
cdr3_aa: CASSYSEGIGNTIYF; j_call: TRBJ1-3; v_call: TRBV6-5
cdr3_aa: CASSQGAGDIGELFF; j_call: TRBJ2-2; v_call: TRBV4-2
cdr3_aa: CASSYSGANVLTF; j_call: TRBJ2-6; v_call: TRBV7-6
cdr3_aa: CATSREREYNEQFF; j_call: TRBJ2-1; v_call: TRBV15
cdr3_aa: CASSFPSRLPAYEQYF; j_call: -; v_call: TRBV28
cdr3_aa: CASSNWGTSGFSYEQYF; j_call: TRBJ2-7; v_call: TRBV28
cdr3_aa: CASSLGGQEEDEQYF; j_call: TRBJ2-7; v_call: TRBV7-2
cdr3_aa: CASSYSNSGRGNEQFF; j_call: TRBJ2-1; v_call: TRBV6-5
cdr3_aa: CASSEDGLAGGTDTQYF; j_call: TRBJ2-3; v_call: TRBV10-1
cdr3_aa: CASSNQGQANEQYF; j_call: TRBJ2-7; v_call: TRBV7-9
cdr3_aa: CASSIRHYYEQYF; j_call: TRBJ2-7; v_call: TRBV19
cdr3_aa: CASSPGGANTEAFF; j_call: TRBJ1-1; v_call: TRBV11-2
cdr3_aa: CASSLMGQGNTEAFF; j_call: TRBJ1-1; v_call: TRBV7-2
cdr3_aa: CASSPPGGRGNTIYF; j_call: TRBJ1-3; v_call: TRBV7-2
cdr3_aa: CASTGTITDTQYF; j_call: TRBJ2-3; v_call: TRBV2
cdr3_aa: CASSLAAANTEAFF; j_call: TRBJ1-1; v_call: TRBV5-1
cdr3_aa: CASSFWDLTDTQYF; j_call: TRBJ2-3; v_call: TRBV5-6
cdr3_aa: CAIREWEGRNEQFF; j_call: TRBJ2-1; v_call: TRBV10-3
cdr3_aa: CASRRAGGLYYNEQFF; j_call: TRBJ2-1; v_call: TRBV27
cdr3_aa: CASRARAGKFQGEAFF; j_call: TRBJ1-1; v_call: TRBV6-6
cdr3_aa: CASSLGGTFKETQYF; j_call: TRBJ2-5; v_call: TRBV5-1
cdr3_aa: CASRGGTSQETQYF; j_call: TRBJ2-5; v_call: TRBV28
cdr3_aa: CASSLGLNYEQYF; j_call: TRBJ2-7; v_call: TRBV11-3
cdr3_aa: CASRSLNRGQPQHF; j_call: TRBJ1-5; v_call: TRBV6-5
cdr3_aa: CASSHRDPNYEQYF; j_call: TRBJ2-7; v_call: TRBV5-1
cdr3_aa: CAISRVTGAGGANVLTF; j_call: TRBJ2-6; v_call: TRBV10-3
cdr3_aa: CASSPWTGQETQYF; j_call: TRBJ2-5; v_call: TRBV6-1
cdr3_aa: CASSPGAGYPLFF; j_call: TRBJ2-1; v_call: TRBV7-3
cdr3_aa: CASSPRDFSYEQYF; j_call: -; v_call: TRBV5-1
cdr3_aa: CASSLRGTSTDTQYF; j_call: TRBJ2-3; v_call: TRBV27
cdr3_aa: CASSYGFRDSPLHF; j_call: TRBJ1-6; v_call: TRBV6-6